These T cell receptor beta chains were read from a single sample in a study of OX40 agonist ivuxolimab in advanced cancers. The repertoire was sequenced with immunoSEQ multiplex PCR; TCRdb's copy has only in-frame clones and lacks some. The sample carries about 53,000 clones, approximately 90% recorded once. Sequencing was performed on CD4+ or CD8+ T cells sorted from blood, taken in a trial of the OX40 agonist ivuxolimab. These receptor sequences come from an adult with an advanced solid tumor such as melanoma, head and neck, liver or kidney cancer. CDR3s include the opening cysteine and the closing phenylalanine or tryptophan. Each record gives: J gene, V gene, D gene, clone size, CDR3 DNA, CDR3 protein. The D gene is left open where the match is weak. Some rows have no size entry. The others give once, few or many, or a class for an expanded clone.

>TRBJ1-5|TRBV5-8|.|.
TGTGCCAGCAGCTTAGGACAGACCAATCAGCCCCAGCATTTT
CASSLGQTNQPQHF
>TRBJ2-7|TRBV10-3|TRBD1|.
TGTGCCATCAGTGACCCGGGACAGGGCGTCAACGAGCAGTACTTC
CAISDPGQGVNEQYF
>TRBJ2-5|TRBV4-2|.|.
TGTGCCAGCAGCTTAGAACCCAGGGAGACCCAGTACTTC
CASSLEPRETQYF
>TRBJ1-5|TRBV27|TRBD1|few
TGTGCCAGCAGTCCCCGACAGGGTAATCAGCCCCAGCATTTT
CASSPRQGNQPQHF
>TRBJ1-2|TRBV6-1|.|.
TGTGCCAGCAGTGAAAACCCATATAACTATGGCTACACCTTC
CASSENPYNYGYTF
>TRBJ1-6|TRBV30|.|once
TGTGCCTGGAACCTCGACAGCAATAATTCACCCCTCCACTTT
CAWNLDSNNSPLHF
>TRBJ1-5|TRBV2|.|.
TGTGCCAGCACCCTTACAGGGTCTAGCAATCAGCCCCAGCATTTT
CASTLTGSSNQPQHF
>TRBJ2-2|TRBV5-6|.|.
TGTGCCAGCAGCTTGGCCAACACCGGGGAGCTGTTTTTT
CASSLANTGELFF
>TRBJ2-3|TRBV29-1|.|.
TGCAGCGTTGGGGGAGGCACAGATACGCAGTATTTT
CSVGGGTDTQYF
>TRBJ1-1|TRBV18|.|.
TGTGCCAGCTCAATAGACAGAACTGAAGCTTTCTTT
CASSIDRTEAFF
>TRBJ1-2|TRBV7-7|.|.
TGTGCCAGCAGCCTTGATTCCCGAAAGACCTATGGCTACACCTTC
CASSLDSRKTYGYTF
>TRBJ2-5|TRBV7-9|TRBD1|.
TGTGCCAGCAGCCCAACAGGGGCCGGGGAGGAGACCCAGTACTTC
CASSPTGAGEETQYF
>TRBJ2-3|TRBV7-8|TRBD1|.
TGTGCCAGCAGCTTTGCAACAGGGGAGTGGGTTACGCAGTATTTT
CASSFATGEWVTQYF
>TRBJ1-3|TRBV6-1|.|once
TGTGCCAGCAGGGAGACAGTCCTGGGCGGAAACACCATATATTTT
CASRETVLGGNTIYF
>TRBJ1-1|TRBV29-1|TRBD1|few
TGCAGCGTCCGAACAGGGGGCATTGAAGCTTTCTTT
CSVRTGGIEAFF
>TRBJ2-5|TRBV10-3|.|.
TGTGTACGAGAGACCCAGTACTTC
CVRETQYF
>TRBJ2-5|TRBV30|TRBD1|.
TGTGCCTGGATTAGGACAGGGGGCGAGACCCAGTACTTC
CAWIRTGGETQYF
>TRBJ1-1|TRBV2|TRBD1|many
TGTGCCAGCGGGGCAGGGGGGGACACTGAAGCTTTCTTT
CASGAGGDTEAFF
>TRBJ2-7|TRBV19|.|few
TGTGCCAGTAGGCCAGCAGGCTCCTACGAGCAGTACTTC
CASRPAGSYEQYF
>TRBJ1-4|TRBV19|.|.
TGTGCCAGTACCAGAACATTAGACCGATCCCGAAATGAAAAACTGTTTTTT
CASTRTLDRSRNEKLFF
>TRBJ2-1|TRBV29-1|TRBD1|.
TGCAGCGGTGGGGACAGCCGTTGGAACAATGAGCAGTTCTTC
CSGGDSRWNNEQFF
>TRBJ2-7|TRBV5-1|TRBD2|.
TGCGCCAGCAGGCCTACTAGCGGGAGCTCCTACGAGCAGTACTTC
CASRPTSGSSYEQYF
>TRBJ1-6|TRBV5-5|.|.
TGTGCCAGCAGCTGGTCGGCGGATAATTCACCCCTCCACTTT
CASSWSADNSPLHF
>TRBJ1-1|TRBV7-2|.|once
TGTGCCAGCAGCTTACACAGGGAGGGTGAAGCTTTCTTT
CASSLHREGEAFF
>TRBJ2-3|TRBV7-2|TRBD2|.
TGTGCCAGCAGCTCCCTAGCGGGGGGCTACGATACGCAGTATTTT
CASSSLAGGYDTQYF
>TRBJ1-2|TRBV10-3|.|.
TGTGCCATCAGTGAGTCACGCAGGGCCAGGGACTATGGCTACACCTTC
CAISESRRARDYGYTF
>TRBJ2-3|TRBV30|TRBD2|.
TGTGCCACCGGTTTAGCGGGAGGCACAGATACGCAGTATTTT
CATGLAGGTDTQYF
>TRBJ2-1|TRBV11-1|.|few
TGTGCCAGCAGCTTTAAAGATGAGCAGTTCTTC
CASSFKDEQFF
>TRBJ1-1|TRBV6-6|.|.
TGTGCCATCTACGACAGCTCCATGAACACTGAAGCTTTCTTT
CAIYDSSMNTEAFF
>TRBJ2-6|TRBV28|.|once
TGTGCCAGCAGTTTCAGCTCTGGGGCCAACGTCCTGACTTTC
CASSFSSGANVLTF
>TRBJ2-5|TRBV5-1|TRBD2|.
TGCGCCAGCAGCTTGGAACTAGCGGGCGCCCTTCATAACTTC
CASSLELAGALHNF
>TRBJ2-3|TRBV10-1|.|.
TGCGCCAGCAGTGATAAGGGCCTAATTACAGATACGCAGTATTTT
CASSDKGLITDTQYF
>TRBJ2-1|TRBV19|.|.
TGTGCCAGTAGTATGATAGCAGGGAATGAGCAGTTCTTC
CASSMIAGNEQFF
>TRBJ1-2|TRBV18|TRBD1|.
TGTGCCAGCTCCTCGACAGGGTTGAGAGGCTACACCTTC
CASSSTGLRGYTF
>TRBJ1-4|TRBV27|TRBD1|.
TGTGCCAGCAGAGGGACAGGCAATGAAAAACTGTTTTTT
CASRGTGNEKLFF
>TRBJ1-2|TRBV20-1|.|.
TGCAGTGTAACCCCTAACTATGGCTACACCTTC
CSVTPNYGYTF
>TRBJ1-4|TRBV15|.|.
TGTGCCACCAGCAGAGAGGCAGGGTTTAATGAAAAACTGTTTTTT
CATSREAGFNEKLFF
>TRBJ1-2|TRBV30|.|.
TGTGCCTGGAATACCGGGATCCTCTATGGCTACACCTTC
CAWNTGILYGYTF
>TRBJ1-1|TRBV28|TRBD1|once
TGTGCCAGCAGTTTTCACGGACAGGGGGGCACTGAAGCTTTCTTT
CASSFHGQGGTEAFF
>TRBJ2-1|TRBV28|TRBD2|.
TGTGCCAGCAATTTCGTGCGGGAGGGCGAGCAGTTCTTC
CASNFVREGEQFF
>TRBJ2-3|TRBV30|.|once
TGTGCCTGGAGTTTGGGGGAAGATACGCAGTATTTT
CAWSLGEDTQYF
>TRBJ2-7|TRBV5-8|TRBD1|once
TGTGCCAGCAGCTCCCCCGGGACAGGGTCGAGCGAGCAGTACTTC
CASSSPGTGSSEQYF
>TRBJ2-5|TRBV2|.|.
TGTGCCAGCAACGAGGCTCGTCAAGAGACCCAGTACTTC
CASNEARQETQYF
>TRBJ2-3|TRBV12-5|.|.
TGTGCTAGTGGGGGGTTCGGCACAGATACGCAGTATTTT
CASGGFGTDTQYF
>TRBJ2-3|TRBV5-1|.|few
TGCGCCAGCAGCTTGGAGGCCACCACAGATACGCAGTATTTT
CASSLEATTDTQYF
>TRBJ1-2|TRBV2|.|.
TGTGCCAGCAGTGGGAGTCAGGGCGGCTACACCTTC
CASSGSQGGYTF
>TRBJ2-5|TRBV18|.|.
TGTGCCAGCTCACCGCAACACGAGACCCAGTACTTC
CASSPQHETQYF
>TRBJ2-3|TRBV29-1|.|.
TGCAGCGTTGCTTTGAGCGGAGAAGATACGCAGTATTTT
CSVALSGEDTQYF